This T cell receptor beta chain was documented in a study of PD-L1 blockade in urothelial cancer. Study-level information: A median roughly 130,000 T cells were found in blood samples.

The table came from immunoSEQ multiplex PCR; TCRdb's copy has only in-frame clones and leaves some out. The data hold approximately 100,000 clones, with approximately 90% observed a single time. The germline CDR1 and CDR2 sequences are SGHKS and YYEKEE (reference sequence). The CDR3 has 14 amino acids. The V end lost 5 bases, the J end lost 4 bases, and 15 bases lay between the germline ends. V is TRBV5-5 and J is TRBJ1-1; D is possibly TRBD1 (6 bases). This specimen was PBMCs, taken around atezolizumab (anti-PD-L1) treatment. This clonotype originated in a woman of 80 years or more with urothelial cancer. The CDR3 sequence is CASRQIQGFTEAFF. CDR3 sequence (DNA): TGTGCCAGCAGACAAATCCAGGGGTTCACTGAAGCTTTCTTT.